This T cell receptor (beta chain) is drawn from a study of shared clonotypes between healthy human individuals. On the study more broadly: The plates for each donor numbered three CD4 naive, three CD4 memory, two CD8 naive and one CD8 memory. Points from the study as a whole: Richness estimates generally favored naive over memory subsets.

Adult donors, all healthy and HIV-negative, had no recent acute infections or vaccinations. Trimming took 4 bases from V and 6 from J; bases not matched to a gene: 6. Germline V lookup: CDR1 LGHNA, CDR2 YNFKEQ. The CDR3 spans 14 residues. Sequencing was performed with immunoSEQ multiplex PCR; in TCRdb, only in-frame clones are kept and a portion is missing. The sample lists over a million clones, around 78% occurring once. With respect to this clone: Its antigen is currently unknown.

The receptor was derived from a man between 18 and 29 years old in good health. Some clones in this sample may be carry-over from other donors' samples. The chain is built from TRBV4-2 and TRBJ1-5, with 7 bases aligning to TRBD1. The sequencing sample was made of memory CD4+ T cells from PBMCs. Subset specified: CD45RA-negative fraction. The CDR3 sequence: CASSPTGVSQPQHF. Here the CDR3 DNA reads TGTGCCAGCAGCCCCACAGGGGTCTCTCAGCCCCAGCATTTT.